One and the same sample provided the 32 T cell receptor beta chains below, sequenced in a study of CD8 T cells in ankylosing spondylitis. Study-wide results and limits: Characteristic of ankylosing spondylitis blood, it appeared, was a TCR beta motif comprising roughly 8 highly homologous variants.

TCRdb independently ran MiXCR on the 5' RACE reads; one entry per CDR3 protein. The sample gives under 450,000 distinct CDR3 sequences, roughly 18% of which show up once; 0.95% to 1.1% is in the top ten. The antigens these receptors bind are not known. The sequenced sample consisted of blood, either unsorted or a sorted T cell fraction (not recorded which). The receptors here all came from a male donor with ankylosing spondylitis.

In this sample, this clonotype turned up many times. This chain uses TRBV12-3 or TRBV12-4 with TRBJ2-7; D perhaps matches TRBD2 (6 bases). Trimming took off 11 bases at V and 3 bases at J, with 14 bases between the two ends. CDR3 length: 12 residues. The CDR3 DNA sequence: TGTGCCGGCCGGGGGTTTCTCTACGAGCAGTACTTC. It codes for CAGRGFLYEQYF.

The chain is built from TRBV9 and TRBJ2-5; D possibly matches TRBD1 or TRBD2 (6 bases each). The V end was cut by 0 bases, the J end by 5 bases, with 11 bases between. The V gene's germline CDR1 is SGDLS and CDR2 YYNGEE. There are 14 residues in the CDR3. The CDR3 sequence is CASSVGRGRETQYF. In nucleotides, the CDR3 is TGTGCCAGCAGCGTAGGCCGGGGGCGGGAGACCCAGTACTTC.

This clonotype was observed a handful of times. The junction does not match germline at one end; this may be a read error. V usage is TRBV18 and J usage is TRBJ2-3, with TRBD2 as a possible D gene (6 bases). The CDR3 runs 15 residues. The germline V gene has CDR1 KGHSH and CDR2 LQKENI. The CDR3 DNA sequence: TGTGCCAGCTCGCCACGGGACTTTTACACAGATACGCAGTATTTT. It translates to CASSPRDFYTDTQYF.

The chain links TRBV29-1 to TRBJ1-1; weak D call: TRBD1 (5 bases). The ends were cut back, 0 bases at V and 4 bases at J, with 15 bases in the middle. The CDR3 has 15 amino acids. CDR1 and CDR2 from the germline V gene are SQVTM and ANQGSEA. The CDR3 DNA is TGCAGCGTTGAAGATCAACTGGGGCAGGCCACTGAAGCTTTCTTT. It is translated as CSVEDQLGQATEAFF.

Only a few counts were recorded for this clonotype. The V call is TRBV2, the J call TRBJ2-5; possibly TRBD1 for D (5 bases). V was cut by 7 bases and J by 5 bases, with 14 bases left in between. Per the germline V gene, CDR1 is SNHLY and CDR2 is FYNNEI. The CDR3 is 13 amino acids. In DNA, the CDR3 is TGTGCCAGCACCTACCTAAGGGGTGAGACCCAGTACTTC. Translation gives CASTYLRGETQYF.

V is TRBV28 and J is TRBJ2-3; D possibly matches TRBD1 or TRBD2 (6 bases each). CDR1 MDHEN and CDR2 SYDVKM come from the germline V gene. V was cut by 5 bases and J by 3 bases, with 12 bases left in between. The CDR3 consists of 14 residues. The CDR3 DNA reads TGTGCCAGCAGTACCCCGGGGGCTACAGATACGCAGTATTTT. The encoded protein is CASSTPGATDTQYF.

This clonotype was seen a few times. The chain recombines TRBV9 with TRBJ1-1, with 9 bases fitting TRBD1. V gave up 4 bases and J gave up 0 bases; unmatched junction bases: 7. This CDR3 region has 16 residues. Germline values: CDR1 SGDLS, CDR2 YYNGEE. The CDR3, as DNA: TGTGCCAGCAGCCCACTCGGGACAGGGATGAACACTGAAGCTTTCTTT. Protein product: CASSPLGTGMNTEAFF.

The chain is built from TRBV3-1 and TRBJ1-4; unclear D gene. Trimming shortened V by 1 base and J by 10 bases, and 13 bases separated the two germline ends. Germline CDR1 LGHDT, CDR2 YNNKEL (reference sequence). The CDR3 runs 14 residues. CDR3 residues: CASSQGGSNGKLFF. CDR3 DNA sequence: TGTGCCAGCAGCCAAGGAGGGAGTAACGGAAAACTGTTTTTT.

CDR3 in DNA: TGTGCCAGCAGCTCTAACTTGTTCCGAAGCTCCTACAATGAGCAGTTCTTC. Its translation: CASSSNLFRSSYNEQFF. The V call is TRBV12-1, the J call TRBJ2-1. TRBV12-1 is given as a pseudogene. This CDR3 is built from 17 residues.

The gene calls are TRBV12-3 or TRBV12-4 and TRBJ1-2; D not certain. V lost 6 bases, J lost 4 bases, and 18 bases lay in between. The CDR3 extends over 15 amino acids. The CDR3 reads CASRPAGSIPYGYTF. CDR3 coding DNA: TGTGCCAGCAGGCCGGCTGGGTCGATCCCCTATGGCTACACCTTC.

The J gene is TRBJ1-5, the V gene TRBV19; D is possibly TRBD1 (5 bases). Germline V CDR1 and CDR2: LNHDA, SQIVND (reference sequence). The CDR3 consists of 14 residues. Trimming took 5 bases from V and 5 from J, leaving 13 bases between them. CDR3 in amino acids: CASSLGVLDQPQHF. The CDR3 bases are TGTGCCAGTAGTTTAGGGGTACTAGATCAGCCCCAGCATTTT.

This chain uses TRBV7-9 with TRBJ1-6; possibly TRBD1 for D (5 bases). Germline V gene data show CDR1 as SEHNR and CDR2 as FQNEAQ (reference sequence). This CDR3 is 15 amino acids long. Between the trimmed V and J ends, which lost 5 bases and 7 bases, there was a span of 15 bases. This CDR3 is CASSPTGGENSPLHF. In DNA, the CDR3 is TGTGCCAGCAGCCCTACCGGGGGGGAGAATTCACCCCTCCACTTT.

About this clonotype itself: This may arise from a read error, as a much more abundant clone is one base away. The chain is built from TRBV7-9 and TRBJ2-2, with 9 bases that match TRBD2. Trimming cost V 5 bases and J 0 bases; bases outside gene matches: 1. The CDR3 is made up of 15 amino acids. CDR1 SEHNR and CDR2 FQNEAQ come from the germline V gene (reference sequence). CDR3 in DNA: TGTGCCAGCAGCCGACTAGCGGCGAACACCGGGGAGCTGTTTTTT. It yields the protein CASSRLAANTGELFF. Full variable domain (missing parts from reference TRBV7-9 and TRBJ2-2): DTGVSQNPRHKITKRGQNVTFRCDPISEHNRLYWYRQTLGQGPEFLTYFQNEAQLEKSRLLSDRFSAERPKGSFSTLEIQRTEQGDSAMYLCASSRLAANTGELFFGEGSRLTVL.

This chain joins TRBV4-1 and TRBJ2-5; weak D call: TRBD2 (5 bases). The V end lost 3 bases, the J end lost 1 base, and 15 bases lay between the germline ends. From germline, CDR1 is MGHRA and CDR2 YSYEKL. The length of the CDR3 is 16 residues. Written as DNA, the CDR3 is TGCGCCAGCAGCCAGCCACCCCGAAGCGGCCAAGAGACCCAGTACTTC. Its protein product is CASSQPPRSGQETQYF.

This clonotype showed up just a few times. The chain couples TRBV20-1 to TRBJ2-3; 9 nucleotides agree with TRBD2. V lost 4 bases, J lost 5 bases, and 10 bases stayed unmatched. CDR3 length equals 15 residues. Germline CDR1 reads DFQATT; CDR2 reads SNEGSKA (reference sequence). The CDR3 loop reads CSATRRRGGGDTQYF. CDR3 DNA sequence: TGCAGTGCTACCCGAAGGCGCGGGGGGGGAGATACGCAGTATTTT.

The chain employs TRBV4-1 and TRBJ1-4, with TRBD1 matching 9 bases. CDR1 is MGHRA and CDR2 is YSYEKL in the germline V gene. This CDR3 spans 17 amino acids. J lost 4 bases, V lost 1 base, and 7 bases had no gene match. In DNA form, the CDR3 reads TGCGCCAGCAGCCAAGGGGTCACAGGGGGCCTTAATGAAAAACTGTTTTTT. This codes for CASSQGVTGGLNEKLFF.

This clonotype was counted many times. The V gene is TRBV4-1, the J gene TRBJ1-1; D possibly corresponds to TRBD1 (5 bases). In germline, CDR1 is MGHRA, CDR2 YSYEKL. The CDR3 is 14 amino acids. V shed 4 bases and J shed 1 base, with 10 bases lying between them. The chain's CDR3 is CASSPKRGNTEAFF. Written as DNA, the CDR3 is TGCGCCAGCAGCCCTAAAAGGGGGAACACTGAAGCTTTCTTT.

The chain couples TRBV7-2 to TRBJ1-1; 9 bases align to TRBD1. This CDR3 has 15 residues. The germline gives CDR1 SGHTA, CDR2 FQGNSA. V shed 1 base and J 5 bases; nucleotides not matched to a gene: 5. Written as DNA, the CDR3 is TGTGCCAGCAGCTTAGGAGGACAGGGGAAAACTGAAGCTTTCTTT. It translates to CASSLGGQGKTEAFF.

The chain uses TRBV9 and TRBJ1-1, with TRBD1 as a possible D gene (6 bases). CDR1 SGDLS and CDR2 YYNGEE come from the germline V gene. The CDR3 consists of 15 residues. Trimming removed 0 bases from V and 1 base from J, with 10 bases in between. CDR3 sequence: CASSVGRGPNTEAFF. The CDR3 DNA reads as TGTGCCAGCAGCGTAGGTCGGGGGCCGAACACTGAAGCTTTCTTT.

This clonotype occurred a few times. The CDR3 reads CASSEGPSLAEAFF. The CDR3 DNA reads TGTGCCAGCAGTGAGGGACCCAGTTTGGCTGAAGCTTTCTTT. The J gene is TRBJ1-1, the V gene TRBV6-1; D might be TRBD1 (5 bases). V lost 3 bases, J lost 6 bases, and 14 bases lay in between. This CDR3 comprises 14 residues. From germline, CDR1 is MNHNS and CDR2 SASEGT.

The V and J genes are TRBV20-1 and TRBJ1-2; D might be TRBD1 (6 bases). From germline, CDR1 is DFQATT and CDR2 SNEGSKA (reference sequence). CDR3 length: 12 amino acids. The V and J ends lost 4 bases and 3 bases respectively, with 9 bases between them. CDR3 bases: TGCAGTGCTATACGGACAGACTATGGCTACACCTTC. It yields the protein CSAIRTDYGYTF.

This clonotype was counted ten times or more. The CDR3 region has the DNA TGTGCCAGCAGTTTAGTATGGGGGGCGCCGATAGGGGAGACCCAGTACTTC. Its translation: CASSLVWGAPIGETQYF. The chain joins TRBV12-3 or TRBV12-4 to TRBJ2-5; D possibly matches TRBD1 or TRBD2 (6 bases each). Trimming took off 1 base at V and 5 bases at J, with 20 bases between the two ends. CDR3 length: 17 amino acids.

A note on this clonotype: A junction boundary mismatches the germline segment, possibly from a read error. This chain links TRBV20-1 with TRBJ1-1; possible D gene TRBD1, 6 bases. CDR3 size: 14 residues. CDR1 is DFQATT, CDR2 SNEGSKA, per germline (reference sequence). The chain's CDR3 is CSGRTGLMNTEAFF. DNA for the CDR3: TGCAGTGGTAGAACAGGGCTCATGAACACTGAAGCTTTCTTT.

This chain links TRBV4-2 with TRBJ1-2, with a tentative D call TRBD1 (6 bases). CDR1 and CDR2 from the germline V gene are LGHNA and YNFKEQ. V lost 5 bases and J lost 3, with 13 bases in between. CDR3 size: 14 residues. CDR3 coding DNA: TGTGCCAGCAGCAGGGAGAACAGGGACTATGGCTACACCTTC. Its protein is CASSRENRDYGYTF.

This clonotype came up a few times. The V call is TRBV3-1, the J call TRBJ1-1; perhaps TRBD1 as D (5 bases). Germline V CDR1 and CDR2: LGHDT, YNNKEL (reference sequence). The germline V and J ends were trimmed by 0 bases and 2 bases, with 10 bases remaining between them. The CDR3 is 15 amino acids. Written as DNA, the CDR3 is TGTGCCAGCAGCCAAGACTGGGGGGTTAACACTGAAGCTTTCTTT. Protein sequence: CASSQDWGVNTEAFF.

The chain combines TRBV5-1 with TRBJ1-6; the D is unclear. Germline-derived CDR1 and CDR2 are SGHRS and YFSETQ. V was trimmed by 2 bases and J by 7 bases, leaving 16 bases between them. This CDR3 contains 16 residues. The CDR3 protein is CASSFSPPGQNSPLHF. CDR3 nucleotide sequence: TGCGCCAGCAGCTTTAGCCCCCCTGGGCAGAATTCACCCCTCCACTTT.

The sample holds one count of this clonotype. The chain carries TRBV20-1 and TRBJ2-1, with D possibly TRBD2 on 6 matching bases. Deletions cut 3 bases from V and 7 bases from J, with 13 bases between. The CDR3 runs 13 residues. From germline, CDR1 is DFQATT and CDR2 SNEGSKA (reference sequence). The CDR3 loop is CSASGGPLNEQFF. The CDR3 bases are TGCAGTGCTAGCGGAGGGCCGTTGAATGAGCAGTTCTTC.

There are a few counts of this clonotype. The chain recombines TRBV29-1 with TRBJ1-1; D is uncertain. Trimming stripped 1 base from V and 2 bases from J, with 8 bases between. The CDR3 loop spans 13 amino acids. Germline loops: CDR1 SQVTM, CDR2 ANQGSEA. This CDR3 reads CSVEGQANTEAFF. The CDR3 DNA reads as TGCAGCGTTGAAGGGCAGGCCAACACTGAAGCTTTCTTT.

This clonotype showed up just a few times. The genes are TRBV10-3 and TRBJ1-1; TRBD1 is a possible D gene (5 bases). This CDR3 region has 13 residues. Germline lookup yields CDR1 ENHRY and CDR2 SYGVKD. Trimming removed 7 bases at V and 1 base at J, with 10 bases between. The CDR3 region is CAITGTGNTEAFF. CDR3 DNA sequence: TGTGCCATCACCGGGACGGGGAACACTGAAGCTTTCTTT.

This clonotype appeared a few times. The CDR3 is CASSRSSGRVDTQYF. CDR3 nucleotides: TGTGCCAGCAGCAGATCTAGCGGGAGGGTAGATACGCAGTATTTT. This rearrangement joins TRBV7-2 to TRBJ2-3; 12 nucleotides match TRBD2. V lost 5 bases to trimming and J lost 5 bases; unmatched junction nucleotides: 5. Per germline, CDR1 SGHTA and CDR2 FQGNSA. This CDR3 is built from 15 residues. The whole variable domain, remainder taken from reference TRBV7-2 and TRBJ2-3, is GAGVSQSPSNKVTEKGKDVELRCDPISGHTALYWYRQSLGQGLEFLIYFQGNSAPDKSGLPSDRFSAERTGGSVSTLTIQRTQQEDSAVYLCASSRSSGRVDTQYFGPGTRLTVL.

This clonotype was seen a few times. V is TRBV15 and J is TRBJ2-7; TRBD1 or TRBD2 may be the D gene (5 bases each). The germline CDR1 and CDR2 sequences are LNHNV and YYDKDF (reference sequence). Trimming removed 1 base from V and 2 bases from J, with 9 bases in between. The CDR3 has 14 amino acids. CDR3 in amino acids: CATSRVWGTYEQYF. CDR3 in DNA: TGTGCCACCAGCAGAGTATGGGGGACCTACGAGCAGTACTTC.

The rearrangement uses TRBV20-1 and TRBJ2-2; no clear D. The CDR3 loop spans 14 amino acids. The germline V and J ends were trimmed by 3 bases and 0 bases, with 8 bases remaining between them. Germline lookup yields CDR1 DFQATT and CDR2 SNEGSKA (reference sequence). Here the CDR3 DNA reads TGCAGTGCTAGGAGGTCCACGAACACCGGGGAGCTGTTTTTT. It encodes CSARRSTNTGELFF.